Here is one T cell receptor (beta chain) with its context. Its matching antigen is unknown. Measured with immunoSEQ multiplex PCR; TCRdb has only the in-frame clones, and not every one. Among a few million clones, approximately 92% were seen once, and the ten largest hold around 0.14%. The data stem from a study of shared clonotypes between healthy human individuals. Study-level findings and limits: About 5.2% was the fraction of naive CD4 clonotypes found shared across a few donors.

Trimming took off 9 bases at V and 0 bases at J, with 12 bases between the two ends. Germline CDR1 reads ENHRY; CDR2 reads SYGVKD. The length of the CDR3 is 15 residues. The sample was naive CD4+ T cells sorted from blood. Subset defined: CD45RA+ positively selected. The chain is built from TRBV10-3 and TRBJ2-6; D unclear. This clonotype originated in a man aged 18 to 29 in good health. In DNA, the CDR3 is TGTGCCATAATGGGGTCATCCTCTGGGGCCAACGTCCTGACTTTC. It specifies CAIMGSSSGANVLTF.